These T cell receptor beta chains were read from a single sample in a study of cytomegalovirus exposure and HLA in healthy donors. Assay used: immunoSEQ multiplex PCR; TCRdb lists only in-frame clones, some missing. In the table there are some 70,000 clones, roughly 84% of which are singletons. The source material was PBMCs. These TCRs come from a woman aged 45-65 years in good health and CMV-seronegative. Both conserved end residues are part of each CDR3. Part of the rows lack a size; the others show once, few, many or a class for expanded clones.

CDR3 protein: CASSAEDTTWDSPLHF
clone size: NA
J gene: TRBJ1-6
V gene: TRBV9
CDR3 length: 16

CDR3 protein: CASSLATQAGHTDTQYF
clone size: once
J gene: TRBJ2-3
V gene: TRBV5-6
CDR3 length: 17

CDR3 protein: CSIETSGGSTDTQYF
clone size: NA
J gene: TRBJ2-3
V gene: TRBV29-1
CDR3 length: 15

CDR3 protein: CASSIPGSWASTDTQYF
clone size: once
J gene: TRBJ2-3
V gene: TRBV19
CDR3 length: 17

CDR3 protein: CASSAHSTEAFF
clone size: few
J gene: TRBJ1-1
V gene: TRBV25-1
CDR3 length: 12

CDR3 protein: CASSFLVGELFF
clone size: NA
J gene: TRBJ2-2
V gene: TRBV5-6
CDR3 length: 12

CDR3 protein: CAWRPSGQGIHSPLHF
clone size: NA
J gene: TRBJ1-6
V gene: TRBV30
CDR3 length: 16

CDR3 protein: CASELAGGETQYF
clone size: NA
J gene: TRBJ2-5
V gene: TRBV2
CDR3 length: 13

CDR3 protein: CASSLGQGGTDTQYF
clone size: NA
J gene: TRBJ2-3
V gene: TRBV5-4
CDR3 length: 15

CDR3 protein: CASSPRLTSGRVEQYF
clone size: NA
J gene: TRBJ2-7
V gene: TRBV18
CDR3 length: 16

CDR3 protein: CASSYSNAESEQYF
clone size: NA
J gene: TRBJ2-7
V gene: TRBV6-5
CDR3 length: 14

CDR3 protein: CASSARTSGSGGEQYF
clone size: NA
J gene: TRBJ2-7
V gene: TRBV9
CDR3 length: 16

CDR3 protein: CASKGKVSTDTQYF
clone size: NA
J gene: TRBJ2-3
V gene: TRBV2
CDR3 length: 14

CDR3 protein: CASSQGLLAGVQETQYF
clone size: NA
J gene: TRBJ2-5
V gene: TRBV4-3
CDR3 length: 17

CDR3 protein: CASSQQTSGGAPDTQYF
clone size: NA
J gene: TRBJ2-3
V gene: TRBV4-2
CDR3 length: 17

CDR3 protein: CSAAGTAQETQYF
clone size: NA
J gene: TRBJ2-5
V gene: TRBV29-1
CDR3 length: 13

CDR3 protein: CSVGTTGGKETQYF
clone size: NA
J gene: TRBJ2-5
V gene: TRBV29-1
CDR3 length: 14

CDR3 protein: CASSRNTGELFF
clone size: NA
J gene: TRBJ2-2
V gene: TRBV27
CDR3 length: 12

CDR3 protein: CASSPWGGAEQFF
clone size: NA
J gene: TRBJ2-1
V gene: TRBV7-3
CDR3 length: 13

CDR3 protein: CASSQDINSYNSNYGYTF
clone size: few
J gene: TRBJ1-2
V gene: TRBV4-2
CDR3 length: 18

CDR3 protein: CASSLGPLYLTGEDYGYTF
clone size: NA
J gene: TRBJ1-2
V gene: TRBV13
CDR3 length: 19

CDR3 protein: CASSSSKRRGSTDTQYF
clone size: NA
J gene: TRBJ2-3
V gene: TRBV13
CDR3 length: 17

CDR3 protein: CASSIMTGGSYQPQHF
clone size: once
J gene: TRBJ1-5
V gene: TRBV28
CDR3 length: 16

CDR3 protein: CASSLTADTEAFF
clone size: NA
J gene: TRBJ1-1
V gene: TRBV28
CDR3 length: 13

CDR3 protein: CASSNGQTYEPQHF
clone size: NA
J gene: TRBJ1-5
V gene: TRBV27
CDR3 length: 14

CDR3 protein: CASSSLRQKNTEAFF
clone size: NA
J gene: TRBJ1-1
V gene: TRBV4-2
CDR3 length: 15

CDR3 protein: CASSLGGQNGYTF
clone size: NA
J gene: TRBJ1-2
V gene: TRBV27
CDR3 length: 13

CDR3 protein: CASKLVGTYEQYF
clone size: NA
J gene: TRBJ2-7
V gene: TRBV2
CDR3 length: 13

CDR3 protein: CASSSWTSGRADTQYF
clone size: NA
J gene: TRBJ2-3
V gene: TRBV5-5
CDR3 length: 16

CDR3 protein: CASSRVLREKLFF
clone size: few
J gene: TRBJ1-4
V gene: TRBV28
CDR3 length: 13

CDR3 protein: CASSANPGTGGNEQYF
clone size: few
J gene: TRBJ2-7
V gene: TRBV6-1
CDR3 length: 16

CDR3 protein: CASSFGRGIGNTIYF
clone size: NA
J gene: TRBJ1-3
V gene: TRBV19
CDR3 length: 15

CDR3 protein: CASRQRVQGFDYGYTF
clone size: NA
J gene: TRBJ1-2
V gene: TRBV28
CDR3 length: 16

CDR3 protein: CSVGQGGTKNIQYF
clone size: NA
J gene: TRBJ2-4
V gene: TRBV29-1
CDR3 length: 14

CDR3 protein: CASSLSGQGAGQPQHF
clone size: NA
J gene: TRBJ1-5
V gene: TRBV27
CDR3 length: 16

CDR3 protein: CASSSQSGVGNYGYTF
clone size: NA
J gene: TRBJ1-2
V gene: TRBV28
CDR3 length: 16

CDR3 protein: CASSSPQGVPYNEQFF
clone size: NA
J gene: TRBJ2-1
V gene: TRBV5-1
CDR3 length: 16

CDR3 protein: CASSRGFPTYEQYF
clone size: NA
J gene: TRBJ2-7
V gene: TRBV27
CDR3 length: 14

CDR3 protein: CASSQDETVQETQYF
clone size: NA
J gene: TRBJ2-5
V gene: TRBV4-1
CDR3 length: 15

CDR3 protein: CASSLAPTGGLNTEAFF
clone size: NA
J gene: TRBJ1-1
V gene: TRBV11-2
CDR3 length: 17

CDR3 protein: CASSDPEGGDGNTIYF
clone size: NA
J gene: TRBJ1-3
V gene: TRBV6-4
CDR3 length: 16

CDR3 protein: CASSPGLAGGSTDTQYF
clone size: once
J gene: TRBJ2-3
V gene: TRBV7-3
CDR3 length: 17

CDR3 protein: CASSAHDTYYNEQFF
clone size: NA
J gene: TRBJ2-1
V gene: TRBV2
CDR3 length: 15

CDR3 protein: CASSVGAETQYF
clone size: NA
J gene: TRBJ2-5
V gene: TRBV25-1
CDR3 length: 12

CDR3 protein: CASSLDLYNEQFF
clone size: NA
J gene: TRBJ2-1
V gene: TRBV7-2
CDR3 length: 13

CDR3 protein: CASSWSETYGYTF
clone size: NA
J gene: TRBJ1-2
V gene: TRBV6-5
CDR3 length: 13

CDR3 protein: CASSLRGFGAGELFF
clone size: NA
J gene: TRBJ2-2
V gene: TRBV28
CDR3 length: 15

CDR3 protein: CATSTGVVVSYTF
clone size: few
J gene: TRBJ1-2
V gene: TRBV19
CDR3 length: 13

CDR3 protein: CASSFSGGVGDTQYF
clone size: NA
J gene: TRBJ2-3
V gene: TRBV11-3
CDR3 length: 15

CDR3 protein: CASSLSGAFDRGLGETQYF
clone size: NA
J gene: TRBJ2-5
V gene: TRBV28
CDR3 length: 19

CDR3 protein: CASSHLAGGPQETQYF
clone size: NA
J gene: TRBJ2-5
V gene: TRBV27
CDR3 length: 16

CDR3 protein: CASSWGPGTGDSSYEQYF
clone size: NA
J gene: TRBJ2-7
V gene: TRBV5-4
CDR3 length: 18

CDR3 protein: CASSERTSGLTKNIQYF
clone size: NA
J gene: TRBJ2-4
V gene: TRBV10-2
CDR3 length: 17

CDR3 protein: CASSPPGLATDTQYF
clone size: NA
J gene: TRBJ2-3
V gene: TRBV9
CDR3 length: 15

CDR3 protein: CASSPQTGLNTEAFF
clone size: NA
J gene: TRBJ1-1
V gene: TRBV18
CDR3 length: 15

CDR3 protein: CASSTGLASNEQFF
clone size: NA
J gene: TRBJ2-1
V gene: TRBV27
CDR3 length: 14

CDR3 protein: CASSWGPGTDYGYTF
clone size: NA
J gene: TRBJ1-2
V gene: TRBV5-1
CDR3 length: 15

CDR3 protein: CASRADPAYYNEQFF
clone size: NA
J gene: TRBJ2-1
V gene: TRBV19
CDR3 length: 15

CDR3 protein: CASSFKQGRLRGYTF
clone size: NA
J gene: TRBJ1-2
V gene: TRBV5-8
CDR3 length: 15